This TCR beta chain was identified in a study of blood T cells in healthy people across ages. This clonotype was seen at least ten times. Its antigen is undetermined. A sample-barcoded 5' primer and a J-beta primer mix were used in a second PCR of about 6 to 11 cycles. CDR3-containing paired-end reads numbering at least 2.5 million came from each sample. From the 5' RACE reads, TCRdb called clonotypes with MiXCR, one entry per CDR3 protein. The data contain hundreds of thousands of distinct CDR3 sequences, 52% of them singletons. V trimming: 6 bases; J trimming: 4 bases; junction bases outside the gene matches: 3. CDR3 length equals 12 residues. Germline CDR1 LGHDT, CDR2 YNNKEL (reference sequence). Findings and caveats of the study: The study could not conclusively compare naive and antigen-experienced cells, given its unsorted PBMCs. Diversity was estimated from one million T cells, and these estimates were considered underestimates. Age brought a roughly linear fall in TCR beta diversity measured per million T cells.

Sequencing was carried out using blood. The sequence was collected from a man in his 60s in good health. This chain joins TRBV3-1 and TRBJ2-7, with 7 bases aligning to TRBD2. The CDR3 reads CASRGGRYEQYF. CDR3 sequence (DNA): TGTGCCAGCAGGGGAGGGAGATACGAGCAGTACTTC.